The next 15 T cell receptor beta chains were all read from a single sample in a study of T cells in tumors after PD-1 blockade (dated by TCRdb to about 2019). The time point label of this sample denotes: before anti-PD-1 therapy. The library relied on the immunoSEQ multiplex PCR assay. The clones in this table, taken by TCRdb from immuneACCESS, are in-frame only. Not every clone is retained; where verified, under half of the shortfall comes from an unresolved V gene, and the cause of the rest is unknown. The sample table contains tens of thousands of clones; only one count was recorded for roughly 79% of them. Over 15% of the sample goes to the ten largest clones. The sample was PBMCs, taken before anti-PD-1 treatment. The receptors were sampled from a human donor with basal cell carcinoma.

V usage is TRBV28 and J usage is TRBJ1-6, with unresolved D. Germline V gene sequence: CDR1 MDHEN, CDR2 SYDVKM. Trimming stripped 6 bases from V and 7 bases from J, with 10 bases between. The CDR3 consists of 13 residues. The CDR3 here is CASREPINSPLHF. The CDR3 bases are TGTGCCAGCAGGGAACCAATCAATTCACCCCTCCACTTT.

This rearrangement joins TRBV7-9 to TRBJ2-7, with D uncertain. The CDR3 spans 12 residues. Per germline, CDR1 SEHNR and CDR2 FQNEAQ (reference sequence). V lost 5 bases to trimming and J lost 4 bases, with 9 bases between them. The CDR3 loop reads CASSLTEYEQYF. In nucleotides, the CDR3 is TGTGCCAGCAGCCTCACGGAATACGAGCAGTACTTC.

The rearrangement uses TRBV30 and TRBJ2-7; TRBD2 agrees at 8 bases. This CDR3 region has 18 residues. The ends lost 0 bases at V and 7 bases at J; junction bases unmatched: 20. Germline lookup yields CDR1 GTSNPN and CDR2 SVGIG (reference sequence). CDR3 coding DNA: TGTGCCTGGAGTGTACACGCCCCGTCCGGCGGGAGGCTCTGGGAGCAGTACTTC. Residues: CAWSVHAPSGGRLWEQYF.

V usage is TRBV11-3 and J usage is TRBJ1-2, with TRBD1 matching 11 bases. This CDR3 region has 16 residues. Germline loops: CDR1 SGHNT, CDR2 YENEEA. The V and J ends lost 2 bases and 7 bases, in that order; junction bases with no gene match: 9. CDR3 nucleotide sequence: TGTGCCAGCAGCTTAATTTTGGACAGGGGGCTCTCTGGCTACACCTTC. It is translated as CASSLILDRGLSGYTF. Together with reference TRBV11-3 and TRBJ1-2, the CDR3 gives the full variable domain: EAGVVQSPRYKIIEKKQPVAFWCNPISGHNTLYWYLQNLGQGPELLIRYENEEAVDDSQLPKDRFSAERLKGVDSTLKIQPAELGDSAVYLCASSLILDRGLSGYTFGSGTRLTVV.

In its sample, this clone was seen a few times. The chain has TRBV6-5 and TRBJ2-7; D is unclear. Germline values: CDR1 MNHEY, CDR2 SVGAGI. There are 12 residues in the CDR3. Trimming cost V 5 bases and J 5 bases, with 10 bases left between them. In DNA form, the CDR3 reads TGTGCCAGCAGTCTAACGGGCCACGAGCAGTACTTC. It translates to CASSLTGHEQYF.

V usage is TRBV5-5 and J usage is TRBJ2-1; 11 nucleotides line up with TRBD2. Germline V gives CDR1 SGHKS, CDR2 YYEKEE (reference sequence). CDR3 size: 17 residues. Unmatched junction bases numbered 2, after V lost 0 bases and J lost 0 bases. CDR3 sequence: CASSLVAGGFSYNEQFF. The CDR3 DNA reads as TGTGCCAGCAGCTTGGTAGCGGGGGGGTTCTCCTACAATGAGCAGTTCTTC.

This clone was counted a few times. The rearrangement uses TRBV5-1 and TRBJ2-2; the D call may be TRBD1 or TRBD2 (5 bases each). This CDR3 region has 15 residues. Germline V CDR1 and CDR2: SGHRS, YFSETQ. V was cut by 4 bases and J by 4 bases, with 14 bases left in between. The DNA for the CDR3 is TGCGCCAGCAGCCTCCCGCTTGGGGGCACCGGGGAGCTGTTTTTT. Translation: CASSLPLGGTGELFF.

The V gene is TRBV5-5, the J gene TRBJ2-7; possibly TRBD1 for D (6 bases). CDR1 is SGHKS and CDR2 is YYEKEE in the germline V gene (reference sequence). V gave up 1 base and J gave up 1 base, with 12 bases separating them. CDR3 length: 15 residues. As DNA, the CDR3 is TGTGCCAGCAGCTTGCAAGGACAGATTTCCTACGAGCAGTACTTC. It is translated as CASSLQGQISYEQYF.

CDR3 in DNA: TGTGCCAGCAGCTTCGGGAACACTGAAGCTTTCTTT. Translated: CASSFGNTEAFF. The V and J genes are TRBV5-6 and TRBJ1-1; the D is unclear. This CDR3 region has 12 residues. The germline gives CDR1 SGHDT, CDR2 YYEEEE. V shed 2 bases and J shed 1 base, with 3 bases lying between them.

The genes are TRBV24-1 and TRBJ2-3; unclear D gene. V was shortened by 1 base and J by 5 bases, with 6 bases between the two germline ends. From germline, CDR1 is KGHDR and CDR2 SFDVKD. The CDR3 length is 13 residues. This chain's CDR3 is CATSDFSGDTQYF. CDR3 sequence (DNA): TGTGCCACCAGTGATTTTTCAGGAGATACGCAGTATTTT.

The rearrangement links TRBV12-5 to TRBJ2-7, with unresolved D. Germline values: CDR1 LGHNT, CDR2 FRNRAP. CDR3 size: 16 residues. Trimming removed 1 base from V and 5 bases from J, with 18 bases in between. The CDR3 region is CASGLAQTRSSHEQYF. CDR3 DNA: TGTGCTAGTGGTTTGGCTCAGACGCGTTCGTCCCACGAGCAGTACTTC.

The chain recombines TRBV7-2 with TRBJ2-1, with TRBD2 matching 14 bases. The CDR3 is 15 residues long. Germline values: CDR1 SGHTA, CDR2 FQGNSA. V trimming: 2 bases; J trimming: 10 bases; junction bases outside the gene matches: 4. The CDR3 nucleotides read TGTGCCAGCAGCTTAATGGGACTAGCGGGGGACGAGCAGTTCTTC. Protein sequence: CASSLMGLAGDEQFF. Looking up the rest from reference TRBV7-2 and TRBJ2-1 gives the full variable domain: GAGVSQSPSNKVTEKGKDVELRCDPISGHTALYWYRQSLGQGLEFLIYFQGNSAPDKSGLPSDRFSAERTGGSVSTLTIQRTQQEDSAVYLCASSLMGLAGDEQFFGPGTRLTVL.

The table lists this clone with a count of one. The chain uses TRBV19 and TRBJ1-3, with D maybe TRBD1 (6 bases). With 4 bases removed from V and 1 base from J, the gap between germline ends came to 14 bases. This CDR3 comprises 16 residues. Germline lookup yields CDR1 LNHDA and CDR2 SQIVND (reference sequence). The DNA of the CDR3 is TGTGCCAGTAGTACTAGGACAGTTGGGTCTGGAAACACCATATATTTT. Translation: CASSTRTVGSGNTIYF.

This chain connects TRBV5-5 to TRBJ1-6; 8 nucleotides align to TRBD1. CDR1 is SGHKS, CDR2 YYEKEE, per germline (reference sequence). The CDR3 runs 14 residues. The trim removed 3 bases at V and 9 bases at J, leaving 5 bases unmatched. CDR3 nucleotide sequence: TGTGCCAGCAGCTCCGGACAGGGAGGTTCACCCCTCCACTTT. Translated, it gives CASSSGQGGSPLHF.

V gene TRBV2 combines with J gene TRBJ2-1; 8 bases agree with TRBD2. Germline-derived CDR1 and CDR2 are SNHLY and FYNNEI. The length of the CDR3 is 16 residues. The trim removed 6 bases at V and 5 bases at J, leaving 12 bases unmatched. The CDR3 coding sequence is TGTGCCAGCAGCGCGACTCCAGCGGGAGCCCACAATGAGCAGTTCTTC. Encoded protein: CASSATPAGAHNEQFF.